This T cell receptor (beta chain) was sequenced for a study of blood T cell repertoires in COVID-19. Some clones are missing from TCRdb's copy, which holds only in-frame ones; the method was immunoSEQ multiplex PCR. The sample has roughly 100,000 clones, approximately 80% seen once. This clone is judged medium-sized. Sequencing input: peripheral blood. This clonotype was obtained from a man at least 80 years old with COVID-19, enrolled during active disease.

CDR3 protein: CAISERRGNQPQHF. CDR3 coding DNA: TGTGCCATCAGTGAAAGAAGGGGAAATCAGCCCCAGCATTTT. The genes are TRBV10-3 and TRBJ1-5; D may be TRBD1 (5 bases). The CDR3 is made up of 14 amino acids. V lost 3 bases and J lost 4, with 10 bases in between. Germline CDR1 is ENHRY and CDR2 is SYGVKD.